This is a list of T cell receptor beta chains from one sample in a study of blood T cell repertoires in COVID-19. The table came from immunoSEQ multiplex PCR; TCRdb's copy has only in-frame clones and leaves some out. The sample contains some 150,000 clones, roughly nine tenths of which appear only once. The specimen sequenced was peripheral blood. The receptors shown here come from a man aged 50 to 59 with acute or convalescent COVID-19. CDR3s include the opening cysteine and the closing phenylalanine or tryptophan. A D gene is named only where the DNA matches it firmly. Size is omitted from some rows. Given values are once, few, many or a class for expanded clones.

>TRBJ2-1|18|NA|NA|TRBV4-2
CASSQDVQRKSSYNEQFF
TGTGCCAGCAGCCAAGATGTCCAGCGGAAGAGCTCCTACAATGAGCAGTTCTTC
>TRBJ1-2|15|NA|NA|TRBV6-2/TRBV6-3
CASSKGWRATDGYTF
TGTGCCAGCAGCAAAGGGTGGAGGGCGACAGATGGCTACACCTTC
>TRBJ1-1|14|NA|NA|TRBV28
CASSFSRGSAEAFF
TGTGCCAGCAGTTTTAGCAGAGGAAGCGCTGAAGCTTTCTTT
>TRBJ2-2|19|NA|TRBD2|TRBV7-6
CASSLERLAGAATSGELFF
TGTGCCAGCAGCTTAGAGCGGCTAGCGGGGGCCGCAACGTCGGGGGAGCTGTTTTTT
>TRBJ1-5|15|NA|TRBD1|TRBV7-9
CASTVSGQSNQPQHF
TGTGCCAGCACCGTCTCGGGACAGAGCAATCAGCCCCAGCATTTT
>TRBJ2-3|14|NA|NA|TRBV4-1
CASSQTQVVDTQYF
TGCGCCAGCAGCCAAACGCAGGTGGTAGATACGCAGTATTTT
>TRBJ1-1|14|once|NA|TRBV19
CASTSDRGRTEAFF
NA
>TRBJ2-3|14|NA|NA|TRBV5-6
CASSLGRFTDTQYF
TGTGCCAGCAGCTTGGGGAGGTTCACAGATACGCAGTATTTT
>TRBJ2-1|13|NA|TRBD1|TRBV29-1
CSVADRVYGEQFF
TGCAGCGTTGCGGACAGGGTATACGGTGAGCAGTTCTTC
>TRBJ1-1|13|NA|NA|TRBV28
CASSLGGNTEAFF
TGTGCCAGCAGTTTGGGAGGAAACACTGAAGCTTTCTTT
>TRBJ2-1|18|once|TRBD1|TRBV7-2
CASSLAGGGQGPYNEQFF
TGTGCCAGCAGCTTAGCGGGTGGGGGACAGGGTCCCTACAATGAGCAGTTCTTC
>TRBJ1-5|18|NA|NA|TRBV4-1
CASSQVAQGYYSNQPQHF
TGCGCCAGCAGCCAAGTCGCGCAGGGGTACTATAGCAATCAGCCCCAGCATTTT
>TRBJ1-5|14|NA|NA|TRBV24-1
CATSAGGGNQPQHF
TGTGCCACCAGCGCGGGCGGGGGCAATCAGCCCCAGCATTTT
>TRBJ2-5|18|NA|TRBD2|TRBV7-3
CASSPRGSGGTYQETQYF
TGTGCCAGCAGCCCCCGGGGTAGCGGGGGGACGTACCAAGAGACCCAGTACTTC
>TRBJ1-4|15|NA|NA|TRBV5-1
CASSLGTAAGEKLFF
TGCGCCAGCAGCTTGGGGACAGCGGCGGGCGAAAAACTGTTTTTT
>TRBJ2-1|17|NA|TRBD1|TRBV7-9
CASSPGQGATIELSSFF
TGTGCCAGCAGCCCAGGACAGGGGGCCACAATCGAACTCTCTTCGTTCTTC
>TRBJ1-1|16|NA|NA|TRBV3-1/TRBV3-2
CASSLRTGQINTEAFF
TGTGCCAGCAGCCTAAGAACGGGACAAATTAACACTGAAGCTTTCTTT
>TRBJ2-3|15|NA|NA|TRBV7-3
CASSSSGANTDTQYF
TGTGCCAGCAGCTCCAGCGGAGCAAACACAGATACGCAGTATTTT
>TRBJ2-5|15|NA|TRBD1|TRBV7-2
CASSLTGGEQETQYF
TGTGCCAGCAGCCTGACAGGGGGCGAGCAAGAGACCCAGTACTTC
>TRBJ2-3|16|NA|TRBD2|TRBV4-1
CASSSRTSGTTDTQYF
TGCGCCAGCAGCTCGAGGACTAGCGGGACCACAGATACGCAGTATTTT
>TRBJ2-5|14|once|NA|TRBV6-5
CASSPGTRQETQYF
TGTGCCAGCAGTCCCGGGACACGCCAAGAGACCCAGTACTTC
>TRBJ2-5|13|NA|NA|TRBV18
CASSPIREDSQYF
TGTGCCAGCTCACCTATTCGGGAGGACAGCCAGTACTTC
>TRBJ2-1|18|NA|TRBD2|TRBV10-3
CAISESLRLAGEVNEQFF
TGTGCCATCAGTGAGTCCCTACGACTAGCGGGAGAGGTCAATGAGCAGTTCTTC
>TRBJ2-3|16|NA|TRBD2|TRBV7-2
CASSPRTSGLTDTQYF
TGTGCCAGCAGCCCTCGGACTAGCGGACTCACAGATACGCAGTATTTT
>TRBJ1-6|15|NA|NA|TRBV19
CASSIVSGDNSPLHF
TGTGCCAGTAGTATAGTTTCAGGGGATAATTCACCCCTCCACTTT
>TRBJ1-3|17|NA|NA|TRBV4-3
CASSQDRGKSSGNTIYF
TGCGCCAGCAGCCAAGATCGAGGGAAGAGCTCTGGAAACACCATATATTTT
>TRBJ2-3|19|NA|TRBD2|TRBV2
CASTRTGLAGVYGTDTQYF
TGTGCCAGCACCAGGACGGGACTAGCGGGAGTTTACGGCACAGATACGCAGTATTTT
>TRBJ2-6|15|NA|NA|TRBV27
CASSSQFSGANVLTF
TGTGCCAGCAGTTCCCAGTTCTCTGGGGCCAACGTCCTGACTTTC
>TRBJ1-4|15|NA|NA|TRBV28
CASQESRATNEKLFF
TGTGCCAGCCAAGAGTCTCGGGCAACTAATGAAAAACTGTTTTTT
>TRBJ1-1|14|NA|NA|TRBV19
CASSIGGPDTEAFF
TGTGCCAGTAGTATTGGCGGGCCGGACACTGAAGCTTTCTTT
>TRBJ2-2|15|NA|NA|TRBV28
CASSLYSGMAGELFF
TGTGCCAGCAGTTTATACAGCGGAATGGCCGGGGAGCTGTTTTTT
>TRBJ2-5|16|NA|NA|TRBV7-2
CASSLNRGLVKETQYF
TGTGCCAGCAGCTTAAATCGGGGTTTGGTTAAAGAGACCCAGTACTTC
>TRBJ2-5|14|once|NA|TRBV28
CASRLGEVGETQYF
TGTGCCAGCAGACTGGGAGAGGTTGGAGAGACCCAGTACTTC
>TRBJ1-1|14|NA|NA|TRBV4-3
CASSQDPGALRAFF
TGCGCCAGCAGCCAAGATCCAGGGGCACTGCGAGCTTTCTTT
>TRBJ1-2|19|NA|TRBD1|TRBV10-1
CASSQTGGGQQLHNYGYTF
TGCGCCAGCAGCCAGACAGGGGGCGGACAACAACTTCATAACTATGGCTACACCTTC
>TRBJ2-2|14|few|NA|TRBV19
CASLGAPNTGELFF
TGTGCCAGCCTTGGAGCGCCGAACACCGGGGAGCTGTTTTTT
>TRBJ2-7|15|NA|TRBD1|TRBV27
CASSLIGTGGYEQYF
TGTGCCAGCAGTTTAATTGGGACAGGGGGGTACGAGCAGTACTTC
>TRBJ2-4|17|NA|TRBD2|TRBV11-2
CASSLGPGGTYKNIQYF
TGTGCCAGCAGCTTAGGGCCGGGAGGGACATACAAAAACATTCAGTACTTC
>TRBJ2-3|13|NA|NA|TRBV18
CASSPGQLDTQYF
TGTGCCAGCTCACCAGGGCAATTGGATACGCAGTATTTT
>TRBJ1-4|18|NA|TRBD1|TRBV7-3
CASSLRQGTEATNEKLFF
TGTGCCAGCAGCCTACGACAGGGTACCGAGGCAACTAATGAAAAACTGTTTTTT
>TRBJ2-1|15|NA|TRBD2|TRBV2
CASSISGRASGEQFF
TGTGCCAGCAGTATTAGCGGGAGGGCCAGCGGTGAGCAGTTCTTC